This T cell receptor (beta chain) was obtained from a study of blood T cell repertoires in COVID-19. Germline CDR1 reads SGHRS; CDR2 reads YFSETQ. V lost 1 base to trimming and J lost 6 bases; unmatched junction nucleotides: 6. This CDR3 contains 16 residues. Some clones are missing from TCRdb's copy, which holds only in-frame ones; the method was immunoSEQ multiplex PCR. The profile covers under 120,000 clones, with around 87% appearing a single time and roughly 30% taken by the ten largest. This chain connects TRBV5-1 to TRBJ2-2; 10 bases are shared with TRBD2. The receptor comes from a woman older than 75 with acute or convalescent COVID-19. Sample: peripheral blood. The CDR3 loop is CASSLTSGAPPGELFF. The CDR3 DNA follows: TGCGCCAGCAGCTTGACTAGCGGGGCCCCTCCCGGGGAGCTGTTTTTT.